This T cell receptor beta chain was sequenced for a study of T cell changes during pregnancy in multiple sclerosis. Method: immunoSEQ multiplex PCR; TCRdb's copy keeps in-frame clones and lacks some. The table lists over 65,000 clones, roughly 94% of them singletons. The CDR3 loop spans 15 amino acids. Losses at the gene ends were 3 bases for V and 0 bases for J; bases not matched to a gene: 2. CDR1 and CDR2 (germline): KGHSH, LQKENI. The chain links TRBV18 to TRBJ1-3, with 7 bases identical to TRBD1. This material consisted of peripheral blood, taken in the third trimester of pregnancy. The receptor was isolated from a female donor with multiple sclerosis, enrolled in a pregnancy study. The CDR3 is CASSPGQFSGNTIYF. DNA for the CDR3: TGTGCCAGCTCACCGGGACAGTTCTCTGGAAACACCATATATTTT.